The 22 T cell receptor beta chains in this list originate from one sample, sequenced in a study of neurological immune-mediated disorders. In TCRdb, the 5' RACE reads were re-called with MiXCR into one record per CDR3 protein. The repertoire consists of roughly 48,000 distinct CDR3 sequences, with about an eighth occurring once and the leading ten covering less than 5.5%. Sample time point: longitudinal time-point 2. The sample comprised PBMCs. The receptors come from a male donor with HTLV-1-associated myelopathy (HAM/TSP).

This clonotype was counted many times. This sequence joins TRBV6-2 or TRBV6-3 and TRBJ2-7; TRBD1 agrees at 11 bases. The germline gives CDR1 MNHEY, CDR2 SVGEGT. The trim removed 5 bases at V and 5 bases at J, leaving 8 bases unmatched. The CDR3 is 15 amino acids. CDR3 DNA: TGTGCCAGCAGTGCCCCGGGACAGGGGGTTCACGAGCAGTACTTC. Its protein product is CASSAPGQGVHEQYF.

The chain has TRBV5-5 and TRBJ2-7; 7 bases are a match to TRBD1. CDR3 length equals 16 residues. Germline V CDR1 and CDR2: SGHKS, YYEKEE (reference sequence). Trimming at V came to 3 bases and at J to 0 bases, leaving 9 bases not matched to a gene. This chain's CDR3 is CASSSPGQRSSYEQYF. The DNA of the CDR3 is TGTGCCAGCAGCTCCCCGGGACAGAGGTCCTCCTACGAGCAGTACTTC.

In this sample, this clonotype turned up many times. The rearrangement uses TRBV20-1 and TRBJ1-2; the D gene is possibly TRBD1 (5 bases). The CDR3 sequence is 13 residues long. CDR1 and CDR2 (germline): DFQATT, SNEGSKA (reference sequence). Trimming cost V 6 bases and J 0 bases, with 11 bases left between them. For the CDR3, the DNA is TGCAGTGCCGGGGACGGCACTAACTATGGCTACACCTTC. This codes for CSAGDGTNYGYTF.

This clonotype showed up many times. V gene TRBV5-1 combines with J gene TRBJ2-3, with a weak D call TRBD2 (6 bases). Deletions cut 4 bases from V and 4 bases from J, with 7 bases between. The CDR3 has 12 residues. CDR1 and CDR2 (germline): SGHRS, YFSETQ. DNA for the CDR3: TGCGCCAGCAGCACGGGGGCAGATACGCAGTATTTT. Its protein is CASSTGADTQYF. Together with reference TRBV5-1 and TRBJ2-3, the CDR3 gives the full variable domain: KAGVTQTPRYLIKTRGQQVTLSCSPISGHRSVSWYQQTPGQGLQFLFEYFSETQRNKGNFPGRFSGRQFSNSRSEMNVSTLELGDSALYLCASSTGADTQYFGPGTRLTVL.

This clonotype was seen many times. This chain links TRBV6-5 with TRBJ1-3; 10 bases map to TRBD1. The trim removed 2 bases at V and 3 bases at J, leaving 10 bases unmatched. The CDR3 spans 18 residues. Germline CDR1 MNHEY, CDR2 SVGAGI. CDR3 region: CASSYTGTGALFGNTIYF. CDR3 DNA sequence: TGTGCCAGCAGTTACACCGGGACAGGGGCGTTGTTTGGAAACACCATATATTTT.

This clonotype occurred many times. The CDR3 nucleotides read TGTGCCATCAGTGAGCCCGGGTCGGGACAGGGTGTCGAGCAGTACTTC. Protein sequence: CAISEPGSGQGVEQYF. The chain couples TRBV10-3 to TRBJ2-7; 9 bases are a match to TRBD1. The CDR3 runs to 16 residues. Germline CDR1 ENHRY, CDR2 SYGVKD. Losses at the gene ends were 2 bases for V and 6 bases for J; bases not matched to a gene: 11.

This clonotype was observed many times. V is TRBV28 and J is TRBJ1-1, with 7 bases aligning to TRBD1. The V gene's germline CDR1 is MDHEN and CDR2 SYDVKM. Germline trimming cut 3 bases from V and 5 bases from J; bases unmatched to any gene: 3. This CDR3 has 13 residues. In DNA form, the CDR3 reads TGTGCCAGCAGTTTGACAGGGCGGACTGAAGCTTTCTTT. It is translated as CASSLTGRTEAFF.

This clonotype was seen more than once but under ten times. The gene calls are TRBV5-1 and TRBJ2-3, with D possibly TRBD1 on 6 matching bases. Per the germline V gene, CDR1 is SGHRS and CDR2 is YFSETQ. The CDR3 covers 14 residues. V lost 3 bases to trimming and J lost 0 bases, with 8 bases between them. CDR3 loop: CASSWDTSTDTQYF. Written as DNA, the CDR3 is TGCGCCAGCAGCTGGGACACGAGCACAGATACGCAGTATTTT.

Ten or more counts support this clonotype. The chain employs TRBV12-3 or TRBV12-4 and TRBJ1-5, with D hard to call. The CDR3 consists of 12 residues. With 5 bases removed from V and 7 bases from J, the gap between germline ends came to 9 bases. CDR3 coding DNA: TGTGCCAGCAGTCTGACCTTACAGCCCCAGCATTTT. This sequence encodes CASSLTLQPQHF.

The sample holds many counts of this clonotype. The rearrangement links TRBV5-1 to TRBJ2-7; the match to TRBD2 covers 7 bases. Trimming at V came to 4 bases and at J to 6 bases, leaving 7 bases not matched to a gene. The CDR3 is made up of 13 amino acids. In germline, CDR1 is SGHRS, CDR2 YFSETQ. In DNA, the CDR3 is TGCGCCAGCAGCCCCTCGGGACTAATCGAGCAGTACTTC. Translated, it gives CASSPSGLIEQYF.

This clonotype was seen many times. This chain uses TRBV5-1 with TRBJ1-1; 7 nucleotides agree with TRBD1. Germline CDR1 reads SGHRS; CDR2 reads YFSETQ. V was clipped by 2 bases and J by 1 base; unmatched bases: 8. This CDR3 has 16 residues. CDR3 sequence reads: CASSLTPGGWNTEAFF. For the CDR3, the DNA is TGCGCCAGCAGCTTAACACCAGGGGGGTGGAACACTGAAGCTTTCTTT.

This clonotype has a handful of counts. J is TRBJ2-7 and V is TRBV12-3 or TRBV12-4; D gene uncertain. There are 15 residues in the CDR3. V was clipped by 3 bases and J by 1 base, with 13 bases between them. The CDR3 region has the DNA TGTGCCAGCAGTTTTCGGGCAGACTTTTCCTACGAGCAGTACTTC. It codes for CASSFRADFSYEQYF.

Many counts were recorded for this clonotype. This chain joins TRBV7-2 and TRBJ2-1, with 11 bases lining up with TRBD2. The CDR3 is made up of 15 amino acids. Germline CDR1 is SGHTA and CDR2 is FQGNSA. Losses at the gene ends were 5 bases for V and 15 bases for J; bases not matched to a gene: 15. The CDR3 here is CASSRALAGGTSRFF. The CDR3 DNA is TGTGCCAGCAGCAGAGCTCTAGCGGGGGGTACCAGTAGGTTCTTC.

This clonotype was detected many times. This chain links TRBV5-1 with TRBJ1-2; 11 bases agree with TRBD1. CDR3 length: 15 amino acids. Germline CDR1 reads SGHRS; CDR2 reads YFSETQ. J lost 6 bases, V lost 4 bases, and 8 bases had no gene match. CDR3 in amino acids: CASSGRTGGGDGYTF. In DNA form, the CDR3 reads TGCGCCAGCAGCGGCCGGACAGGGGGCGGAGATGGCTACACCTTC.

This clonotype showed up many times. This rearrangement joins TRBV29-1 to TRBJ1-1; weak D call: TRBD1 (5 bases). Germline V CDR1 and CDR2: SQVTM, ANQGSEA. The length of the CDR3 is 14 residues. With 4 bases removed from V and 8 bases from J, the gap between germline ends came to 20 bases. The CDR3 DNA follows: TGCAGCGTTGGGGGTATGAGCCGGGGGTCGGAAGCTTTCTTT. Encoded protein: CSVGGMSRGSEAFF.

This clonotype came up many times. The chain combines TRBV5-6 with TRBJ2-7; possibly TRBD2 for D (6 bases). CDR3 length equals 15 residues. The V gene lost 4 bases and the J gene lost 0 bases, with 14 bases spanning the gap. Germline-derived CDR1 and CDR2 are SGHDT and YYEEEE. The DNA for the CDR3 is TGTGCCAGCAGCCGCGGGGAATTGAGCTCCTACGAGCAGTACTTC. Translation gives CASSRGELSSYEQYF.

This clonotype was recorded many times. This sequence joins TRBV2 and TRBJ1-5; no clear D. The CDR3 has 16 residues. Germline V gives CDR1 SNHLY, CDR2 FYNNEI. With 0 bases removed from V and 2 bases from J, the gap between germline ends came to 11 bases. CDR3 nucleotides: TGTGCCAGCAGTGAAGCTGGGTGGAGGGGCAATCAGCCCCAGCATTTT. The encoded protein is CASSEAGWRGNQPQHF. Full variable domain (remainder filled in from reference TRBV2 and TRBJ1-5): EPEVTQTPSHQVTQMGQEVILRCVPISNHLYFYWYRQILGQKVEFLVSFYNNEISEKSEIFDDQFSVERPDGSNFTLKIRSTKLEDSAMYFCASSEAGWRGNQPQHFGDGTRLSIL.

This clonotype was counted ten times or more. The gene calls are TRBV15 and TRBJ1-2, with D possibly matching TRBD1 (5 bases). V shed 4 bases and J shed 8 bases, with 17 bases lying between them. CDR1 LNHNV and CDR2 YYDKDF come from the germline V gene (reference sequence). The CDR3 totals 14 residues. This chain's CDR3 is CATSTGGGIYGYTF. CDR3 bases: TGTGCCACCAGCACTGGGGGGGGGATCTACGGCTACACCTTC.

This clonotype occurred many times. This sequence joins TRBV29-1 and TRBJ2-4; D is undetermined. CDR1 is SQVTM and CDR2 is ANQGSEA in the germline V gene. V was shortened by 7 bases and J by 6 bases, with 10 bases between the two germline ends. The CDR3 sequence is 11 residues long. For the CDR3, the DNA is TGCAGCGGTCATTTGGGAAACATTCAGTACTTC. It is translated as CSGHLGNIQYF.

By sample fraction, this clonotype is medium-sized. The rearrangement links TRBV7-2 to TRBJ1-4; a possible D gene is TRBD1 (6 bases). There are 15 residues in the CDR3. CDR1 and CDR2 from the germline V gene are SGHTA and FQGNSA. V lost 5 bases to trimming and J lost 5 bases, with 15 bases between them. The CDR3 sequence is CASSRQQGVNEKLFF. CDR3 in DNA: TGTGCCAGCAGCCGACAACAGGGTGTGAATGAAAAACTGTTTTTT.

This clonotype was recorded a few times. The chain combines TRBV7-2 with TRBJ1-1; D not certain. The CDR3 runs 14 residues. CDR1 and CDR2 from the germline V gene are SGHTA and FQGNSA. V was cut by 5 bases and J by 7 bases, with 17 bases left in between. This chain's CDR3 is CASSAYPSLGEAFF. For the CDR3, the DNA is TGTGCCAGCAGCGCGTATCCCTCTCTCGGTGAAGCTTTCTTT.

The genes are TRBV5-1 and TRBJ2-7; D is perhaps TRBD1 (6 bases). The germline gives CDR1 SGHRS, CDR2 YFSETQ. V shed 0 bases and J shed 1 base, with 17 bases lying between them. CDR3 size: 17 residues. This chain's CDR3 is CASSLGPPRTASYEQYF. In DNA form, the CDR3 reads TGCGCCAGCAGCTTGGGTCCTCCTAGGACAGCATCCTACGAGCAGTACTTC.